The following is a T cell receptor (beta chain) sequence with its context. Its antigen is unidentified. Other DNA sequences in this specimen translate into the identical CDR3. Trimming removed 0 bases at V and 0 bases at J, with 7 bases between. The V gene's germline CDR1 is SGDLS and CDR2 YYNGEE. This CDR3 is 15 amino acids long. This specimen comes from a study of T cell responses to AZD1222 COVID-19 vaccine. Looking at the study overall: Pooled samples include second doses given at about 4 or 12 weeks.

Study-level findings and limits: Spike-specific TCR breadth and depth rose after two AZD1222 doses. Repertoire sampling occurred only after the peak T cell response.

The protocol was immunoSEQ multiplex PCR, while the TCRdb copy is restricted to in-frame clones and leaves out a portion. The sample contains just over 150,000 clones, around nine tenths of which appear only once. The chain uses TRBV9 and TRBJ2-1; D not resolved. This material consisted of peripheral blood, taken on day 0 of AZD1222 vaccination. This receptor was identified in an adult in good health. As DNA, the CDR3 is TGTGCCAGCAGCGTAGATCCGAGCTCCTACAATGAGCAGTTCTTC. This codes for CASSVDPSSYNEQFF.